The TCR beta chain described here comes from a study of beta chain features in type 1 diabetes. Study-wide results and caveats: A PCR bias possibly favoring shorter templates would apply equally to patients and controls. Within each of all four CD4+ subsets, Type 1 diabetes patients had TCRB CDR3s that were moderately but significantly shorter. The cDNA sequencing approach could over-represent high-TCR-expressing cells.

The CDR3 is made up of 16 amino acids. CDR1 is SGHNT and CDR2 is YYREEE in the germline V gene (reference sequence). V lost 3 bases and J lost 5; bases outside the gene matches: 9. Of note for this clone: No antigen is known for it.

Expressed TCRB transcripts were sequenced because the entire RNA isolate underwent reverse transcription. The table came from immunoSEQ multiplex PCR; TCRdb's copy has only in-frame clones and leaves some out. This table holds 350,000 to 400,000 clones, roughly 16% found once. Naive, central memory, regulatory and stem cell-like memory cells within the CD4+ compartment were sorted using CD45RO/CCR7/CD25/CD127/CD95/CD27. The sequencing sample was made of naive CD4+ T cells from blood. V usage is TRBV5-4 and J usage is TRBJ2-1; TRBD2 aligns across 9 bases. This sequence was found in a woman younger than 30 in good health. CDR3 region: CASSSLAGVYHNEQFF. CDR3 DNA sequence: TGTGCCAGCAGCTCGTTAGCGGGAGTTTACCACAATGAGCAGTTCTTC.